This T cell receptor (beta chain) came from a study of vaccination effects on CD4 cells after COVID-19. As concerns this clone: What it binds is unknown.

Investigators separated out CD4+ T cells once around nine days of culture had passed. Regarding the study as a whole: Few convalescent patients were studied, and early post-infection samples were lacking.

Generated by immunoSEQ multiplex PCR, the TCRdb table keeps only in-frame clones and is missing some. The sample includes tens of thousands of clones, more than 60% seen only once; the top ten take less than 25%. With V trimmed by 2 bases and J by 7 bases, 12 bases remained unmatched. This CDR3 has 17 amino acids. CDR1 is MNHEY, CDR2 SVGEGT, per germline. Specimen: CD4+ T cells from PBMCs cultured without peptide, collected before COVID-19 vaccination. V gene TRBV6-2 or TRBV6-3 combines with J gene TRBJ1-5, with 9 bases that match TRBD1. This clonotype originated in a human donor who had a prior SARS-CoV-2 infection. This CDR3 reads CASSYSAGTGILQPQHF. The CDR3 DNA follows: TGTGCCAGCAGTTACAGTGCCGGGACAGGGATTTTGCAGCCCCAGCATTTT.